This T cell receptor beta chain is drawn from a study of type 1 regulatory T cells. As for the study in general: T-allo10 is a Tr1-enriched, alloantigen-specific CD4 T cell product made in vitro.

A single count supports this clonotype. Its target is not known. The graft donor-derived T-allo10 cells reportedly recognize host alloantigens, are anergic, and suppress alloantigen-specifically. TCRdb reprocessed the reads via MiXCR and lists one record per CDR3 protein. This sample has about 68,000 distinct CDR3 sequences, with about three fifths found just once. The sample comprised cultured T cells, either the whole culture or a sorted T cell fraction (not recorded which). Subset meaning: Tr1-enriched cell product generated in vitro against host alloantigens. The receptor was isolated from a human donor in good health.

The CDR3 loop reads CASSFDSGELFF. CDR3 in DNA: TGTGCCAGCAGCTTCGACAGCGGGGAGCTGTTTTTT. J is TRBJ2-2 and V is TRBV7-8, with a possible D match to TRBD1 (5 bases). Germline assignment: CDR1 SGHVS and CDR2 FQNEAQ. Trimming removed 3 bases at V and 7 bases at J, with 6 bases between. This CDR3 region has 12 residues.